This TCR beta chain was sequenced in a study of long-term antiretroviral therapy in people with HIV. Study-wide findings and caveats: Clones with expansion before ART led the repertoire at all time points. Subsequent to ART, diversity was augmented yet persisted below that of transplant donor controls.

This CDR3 has 16 amino acids. Losses at the gene ends were 0 bases for V and 9 bases for J; bases not matched to a gene: 7. Per germline, CDR1 PRHDT and CDR2 FYEKMQ (reference sequence). As to this clone: Its target is unknown.

Each participant with HIV received care in the United States. The libraries were made with immunoSEQ v3.0 at survey level. For every sample, sequencing targeted roughly 35,000-50,000 T-cell genomes. Using immunoSEQ multiplex PCR, the repertoire was profiled, and TCRdb retains in-frame clones only, with some absent. The sample has fewer than 25,000 clones; around 82% are singletons. The sequences come from unsorted PBMCs, collected at the start of antiretroviral therapy. The chain has TRBV13 and TRBJ1-6, with 8 nucleotides matching TRBD1. This TCR derives from a man over 45 with HIV. DNA for the CDR3: TGTGCCAGCAGCTTAGGGAGGACAGGGTTTGGTTCACCCCTCCACTTT. The encoded protein is CASSLGRTGFGSPLHF.